The 26 T cell receptor beta chains listed next were all sequenced from one sample in a study of Graves' ophthalmopathy and Graves' hyperthyroidism. RNA transcripts served as template for amplifying TCR beta CDR3 sequences. First-round RT-PCR with HTBI primers preceded a second-round multiplex PCR. Via MiXCR, TCRdb re-called the multiplex PCR reads, giving one row per CDR3 protein. This sample has around 1.1 million distinct CDR3 sequences, with 35% to 40% found just once. The source material was peripheral blood or thyroid tissue (not recorded which). These receptors all stem from an adult man with Graves' hyperthyroidism.

This clonotype was recorded many times. This chain links TRBV19 with TRBJ1-2; D is perhaps TRBD1 (5 bases). The CDR3 extends over 16 amino acids. Trimming stripped 7 bases from V and 7 bases from J, with 25 bases between. CDR1 and CDR2 from the germline V gene are LNHDA and SQIVND (reference sequence). CDR3 sequence reads: CASTQRVSAVQGGYTF. CDR3 DNA sequence: TGTGCCAGTACCCAGCGGGTTTCGGCCGTCCAGGGTGGCTACACCTTC.

This clonotype was found a few times. The J gene is TRBJ1-5, the V gene TRBV6-1, with 7 positions matching TRBD1. CDR1 is MNHNS, CDR2 SASEGT, per germline. The V and J ends lost 4 bases and 2 bases, in that order; junction bases with no gene match: 11. The CDR3 length is 17 residues. CDR3 loop: CASSAQGQFVGNQPQHF. CDR3 DNA sequence: TGTGCCAGCAGTGCCCAGGGACAGTTTGTAGGCAATCAGCCCCAGCATTTT.

In its sample, this clonotype was seen a few times. The chain recombines TRBV5-6 with TRBJ2-7; 8 bases align to TRBD2. V was clipped by 4 bases and J by 3 bases; unmatched bases: 6. Germline CDR1 SGHDT, CDR2 YYEEEE. The length of the CDR3 is 14 residues. This CDR3 is CASSTPGLGYEQYF. The CDR3 DNA follows: TGTGCCAGCAGCACTCCGGGACTAGGCTACGAGCAGTACTTC. Drawing the rest from reference TRBV5-6 and TRBJ2-7, the complete variable domain is DAGVTQSPTHLIKTRGQQVTLRCSPKSGHDTVSWYQQALGQGPQFIFQYYEEEERQRGNFPDRFSGHQFPNYSSELNVNALLLGDSALYLCASSTPGLGYEQYFGPGTRLTVT.

Ten or more counts support this clonotype. This sequence joins TRBV9 and TRBJ1-2, with D tentatively TRBD1 (6 bases). V lost 0 bases to trimming and J lost 4 bases, with 25 bases between them. Germline V gene data show CDR1 as SGDLS and CDR2 as YYNGEE. This CDR3 has 19 residues. Here the CDR3 DNA reads TGTGCCAGCAGCGTAGTCCCTTTAGGCCGCGGACAGCCGTCCTATGGCTACACCTTC. Encoded protein: CASSVVPLGRGQPSYGYTF.

This clonotype was observed once. The chain combines TRBV20-1 with TRBJ1-6, with TRBD1 identical over 10 bases. The J segment lost 6 bases and the V segment lost 1 base, leaving 3 bases of the junction unmatched. Germline CDR1 is DFQATT and CDR2 is SNEGSKA (reference sequence). There are 15 residues in the CDR3. CDR3 residues: CSARGQGARNSPLHF. DNA for the CDR3: TGCAGTGCTAGAGGACAGGGGGCTCGTAATTCACCCCTCCACTTT.

This clonotype was observed at least ten times. The rearrangement links TRBV6-5 to TRBJ1-6, with a weak D call TRBD1 (5 bases). This CDR3 region has 13 residues. The germline V and J ends were trimmed by 2 bases and 8 bases, with 7 bases remaining between them. Germline CDR1 MNHEY, CDR2 SVGAGI. CDR3 residues: CASSYGGDSPLHF. In DNA, the CDR3 is TGTGCCAGCAGTTACGGGGGGGATTCACCCCTCCACTTT.

The chain has TRBV9 and TRBJ2-7; possibly TRBD1 for D (6 bases). This CDR3 comprises 15 residues. The V gene lost 2 bases and the J gene lost 3 bases, with 15 bases spanning the gap. Germline V gene sequence: CDR1 SGDLS, CDR2 YYNGEE. CDR3 bases: TGTGCCAGCAGCGTTACATTGGGGGCAGGCTACGAGCAGTACTTC. This gives the protein CASSVTLGAGYEQYF.

This clonotype was seen more than once but under ten times. The chain combines TRBV7-3 with TRBJ2-3; a possible D gene is TRBD2 (5 bases). Germline CDR1 SGHTA, CDR2 FQGTGA. Trimming cost V 5 bases and J 4 bases, with 13 bases left between them. The CDR3 has 14 amino acids. This chain's CDR3 is CASSPALGADTQYF. The CDR3 DNA sequence: TGTGCCAGCAGCCCAGCACTCGGGGCAGATACGCAGTATTTT. Supplemented by reference TRBV7-3 and TRBJ2-3, the full variable domain reads GAGVSQTPSNKVTEKGKYVELRCDPISGHTALYWYRQSLGQGPEFLIYFQGTGAADDSGLPNDRFFAVRPEGSVSTLKIQRTERGDSAVYLCASSPALGADTQYFGPGTRLTVL.

This clonotype was seen repeatedly, ten times or more. The V gene is TRBV9, the J gene TRBJ2-2; tentative D call: TRBD2 (5 bases). The ends were cut back, 3 bases at V and 2 bases at J, with 14 bases in the middle. The CDR3 runs to 16 residues. From germline, CDR1 is SGDLS and CDR2 YYNGEE. The CDR3 region is CASSEPRTSNTGELFF. The CDR3 DNA reads TGTGCCAGCAGCGAGCCTAGGACTTCTAACACCGGGGAGCTGTTTTTT. Looking up the rest from reference TRBV9 and TRBJ2-2 gives the full variable domain: DSGVTQTPKHLITATGQRVTLRCSPRSGDLSVYWYQQSLDQGLQFLIQYYNGEERAKGNILERFSAQQFPDLHSELNLSSLELGDSALYFCASSEPRTSNTGELFFGEGSRLTVL.

Many counts were recorded for this clonotype. The V gene is TRBV14, the J gene TRBJ2-7; no definite D call. The germline CDR1 and CDR2 sequences are SGHDN and FVKESK. CDR3 length equals 13 residues. V lost 0 bases, J lost 4 bases, and 7 bases lay in between. The CDR3 loop reads CASSQDDVYEQYF. The CDR3 nucleotides are TGTGCCAGCAGCCAAGATGACGTTTACGAGCAGTACTTC.

Concerning this clonotype itself: The junction departs from germline at one end; a sequencing error may be responsible. CDR3 bases: TGTGCCAGCAGCTTGGACGGTTGGGCTCCGGCCGGCCCCTACGAACAGTACTTC. It encodes CASSLDGWAPAGPYEQYF. V usage is TRBV7-9 and J usage is TRBJ2-7; D is ambiguous. The CDR3 covers 18 residues. Per the germline V gene, CDR1 is SEHNR and CDR2 is FQNEAQ (reference sequence).

This clonotype has a count of ten or more. The gene calls are TRBV7-2 and TRBJ2-5, with a weak D call TRBD1 (6 bases). The CDR3 has 13 residues. Trimming removed 6 bases at V and 7 bases at J, with 15 bases between. Germline V lookup: CDR1 SGHTA, CDR2 FQGNSA. The CDR3 region is CASSTSGDGTQYF. The CDR3 DNA sequence: TGTGCCAGCAGTACTTCAGGGGACGGGACCCAGTACTTC.

Notes on this clonotype: At one end, the junction sequence differs from germline, possibly due to a read error. CDR3 nucleotide sequence: TGTGCCAACAGCCTACGGGACAGGGGAAGAACTAATGAAAAACTGTTTTTT. Amino acids: CANSLRDRGRTNEKLFF. V usage is TRBV7-2 and J usage is TRBJ1-4; TRBD1 matches at 10 bases. The CDR3 runs 17 residues. Per germline, CDR1 SGHTA and CDR2 FQGNSA.

This rearrangement joins TRBV4-3 to TRBJ1-4, with 9 bases identical to TRBD1. With 8 bases clipped from V and 7 bases from J, the junction kept 5 bases outside the gene matches. The CDR3 has 13 residues. Germline CDR1 reads LGHNA; CDR2 reads YSLEER. CDR3 bases: TGCGCCAGCGCACAGGGGGCTGGTGAAAAACTGTTTTTT. Protein sequence: CASAQGAGEKLFF.

At least ten counts were recorded for this clonotype. The gene calls are TRBV7-8 and TRBJ2-6; weak D call: TRBD1 (5 bases). Trimming took off 1 base at V and 1 base at J, with 20 bases between the two ends. Germline V gives CDR1 SGHVS, CDR2 FQNEAQ. The CDR3 sequence is 20 residues long. The CDR3 DNA reads as TGTGCCAGCAGCTTAGGCTTTCGGATGGGGCAGACTTCTGGGGCCAACGTCCTGACTTTC. Translated: CASSLGFRMGQTSGANVLTF.

The sample holds a few counts of this clonotype. The chain combines TRBV4-1 with TRBJ2-7; possible D gene TRBD2, 6 bases. V dropped 6 bases and J dropped 4 bases, with 16 bases sitting between them. CDR1 and CDR2 from the germline V gene are MGHRA and YSYEKL. The CDR3 runs to 14 residues. CDR3 region: CASSHRLVGYEQYF. Written as DNA, the CDR3 is TGCGCCAGCAGTCACAGACTAGTCGGGTACGAGCAGTACTTC.

This clonotype occurred a few times. The V gene is TRBV7-6, the J gene TRBJ2-7; 12 positions agree with TRBD1. The J segment lost 3 bases and the V segment lost 4 bases, leaving 16 bases of the junction unmatched. The CDR3 sequence is 19 residues long. Germline V gene sequence: CDR1 SGHVS, CDR2 FNYEAQ. The CDR3 loop is CASSSNLGTGGVGSYEQYF. The CDR3 DNA sequence: TGTGCCAGCAGCTCCAATTTAGGGACAGGGGGCGTCGGAAGCTACGAGCAGTACTTC. The full variable domain, with the rest looked up from reference TRBV7-6 and TRBJ2-7, is GAGVSQSPRYKVTKRGQDVALRCDPISGHVSLYWYRQALGQGPEFLTYFNYEAQQDKSGLPNDRFSAERPEGSISTLTIQRTEQRDSAMYRCASSSNLGTGGVGSYEQYFGPGTRLTVT.

Ten or more counts support this clonotype. The chain joins TRBV29-1 to TRBJ1-2; 9 nucleotides match TRBD1. The CDR3 loop spans 16 amino acids. Germline V gene data show CDR1 as SQVTM and CDR2 as ANQGSEA. The ends lost 6 bases at V and 3 bases at J; junction bases unmatched: 14. CDR3 DNA: TGCAGCGTGGAGACCGGGACAGGGAAACCTCACTATGGCTACACCTTC. It encodes CSVETGTGKPHYGYTF.

The chain is built from TRBV4-3 and TRBJ2-7, with 9 bases fitting TRBD1. The CDR3 consists of 15 residues. Germline CDR1 and CDR2: LGHNA and YSLEER. Germline trimming cut 5 bases from V and 12 bases from J; bases unmatched to any gene: 17. CDR3 DNA: TGCGCCAGCAGCTCCGGGACAGGGTCGTACGAGACCCTGTACTTC. It yields the protein CASSSGTGSYETLYF.

Turning to this clonotype: One junction end does not reproduce the germline sequence, and a read error may be involved. J is TRBJ1-2 and V is TRBV12-3 or TRBV12-4, with 8 bases that match TRBD1. The CDR3 is made up of 11 amino acids. This CDR3 reads CASRTGQGFFF. CDR3 nucleotides: TGTGCCAGCAGAACAGGACAGGGTTTTTTCTTC.

The chain joins TRBV24-1 to TRBJ1-2; D perhaps matches TRBD1 (6 bases). V was trimmed by 4 bases and J by 4 bases, leaving 12 bases between them. The germline V gene encodes CDR1 KGHDR and CDR2 SFDVKD. CDR3 length: 14 amino acids. CDR3 protein: CATSENRDTYGYTF. In DNA, the CDR3 is TGTGCCACCAGTGAGAACCGGGACACCTATGGCTACACCTTC.

This clonotype was recorded only once. The chain joins TRBV19 to TRBJ1-1, with a weak D call TRBD1 (5 bases). In germline, CDR1 is LNHDA, CDR2 SQIVND (reference sequence). This CDR3 has 14 amino acids. Trimming removed 5 bases at V and 6 bases at J, with 16 bases between. DNA for the CDR3: TGTGCCAGTAGTGCTCGGGTGCGGGACTCTGAAGCTTTCTTT. It codes for CASSARVRDSEAFF.

The chain carries TRBV20-1 and TRBJ2-6; D possibly matches TRBD1 or TRBD2 (5 bases each). V was clipped by 0 bases and J by 9 bases, with 9 bases between them. CDR3 size: 13 residues. Germline CDR1 is DFQATT and CDR2 is SNEGSKA (reference sequence). The CDR3, as DNA: TGCAGTGCTAGAGATCTGAGGGGCAACGTCCTGACTTTC. Translating it yields CSARDLRGNVLTF.

The chain has TRBV20-1 and TRBJ2-2, with 9 bases lining up with TRBD1. Germline trimming cut 4 bases from V and 5 bases from J; bases unmatched to any gene: 11. Per the germline V gene, CDR1 is DFQATT and CDR2 is SNEGSKA (reference sequence). The CDR3 totals 16 residues. CDR3: CSAILPGQGLTGELFF. The CDR3 bases are TGCAGTGCTATATTGCCGGGACAGGGACTTACCGGGGAGCTGTTTTTT.

This sequence joins TRBV27 and TRBJ1-1; 7 bases agree with TRBD1. The CDR3 consists of 15 residues. Germline assignment: CDR1 MNHEY and CDR2 SMNVEV (reference sequence). V was pared by 7 bases and J by 0 bases, with 8 bases of the junction left unmatched. CDR3 DNA: TGTGCCAGCACCGGACAGGAGCGTTTGAACACTGAAGCTTTCTTT. It specifies CASTGQERLNTEAFF.

This clonotype has ten or more counts. The V call is TRBV19, the J call TRBJ2-7; TRBD1 matches at 8 bases. The germline V gene has CDR1 LNHDA and CDR2 SQIVND (reference sequence). This CDR3 is built from 16 residues. The junction had 10 bases not matched to a gene; V was cut back by 6 bases and J by 0 bases. The CDR3 spells CASSPPGQASSYEQYF. Written as DNA, the CDR3 is TGTGCCAGTAGCCCGCCGGGACAGGCCAGCTCCTACGAGCAGTACTTC. Variable domain in full (rest from reference TRBV19 and TRBJ2-7): DGGITQSPKYLFRKEGQNVTLSCEQNLNHDAMYWYRQDPGQGLRLIYYSQIVNDFQKGDIAEGYSVSREKKESFPLTVTSAQKNPTAFYLCASSPPGQASSYEQYFGPGTRLTVT.